This section outlines one T cell receptor (beta chain) sequence together with its context. Its specificity is unknown. These data belong to a study of T cell responses to AZD1222 COVID-19 vaccine. Study-wide findings and caveats: Without day 14 samples, only post-peak T cell repertoires were studied.

This CDR3 is 14 amino acids long. From germline, CDR1 is LNHDA and CDR2 SQIVND (reference sequence). V was cut by 2 bases and J by 2 bases, with 9 bases left in between. The method was immunoSEQ multiplex PCR; TCRdb's version includes in-frame clones alone and lacks a portion of them. The sample includes 100,000 to 150,000 clones, approximately 92% of them seen just once. The rearrangement links TRBV19 to TRBJ1-2; no clear D. Sequencing was performed on peripheral blood, taken on day 0 of AZD1222 vaccination. The clonotype was recovered from an adult in good health. The CDR3 sequence: CASSINSDNYGYTF. DNA of the CDR3: TGTGCCAGTAGTATAAACAGCGACAACTATGGCTACACCTTC.